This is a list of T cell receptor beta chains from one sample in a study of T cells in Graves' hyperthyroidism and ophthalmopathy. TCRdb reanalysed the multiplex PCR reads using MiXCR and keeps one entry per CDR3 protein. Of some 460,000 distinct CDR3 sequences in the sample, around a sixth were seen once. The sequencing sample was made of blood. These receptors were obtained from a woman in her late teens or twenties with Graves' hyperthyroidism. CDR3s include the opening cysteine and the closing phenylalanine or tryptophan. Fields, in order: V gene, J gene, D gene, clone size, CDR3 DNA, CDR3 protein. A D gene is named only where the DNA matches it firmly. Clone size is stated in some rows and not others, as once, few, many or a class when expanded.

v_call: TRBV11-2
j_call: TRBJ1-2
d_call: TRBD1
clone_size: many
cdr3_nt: TGTGCCAGCAGCTTAGACTTAGGGACAGTGGTTTATGGCTACACCTTC
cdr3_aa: CASSLDLGTVVYGYTF

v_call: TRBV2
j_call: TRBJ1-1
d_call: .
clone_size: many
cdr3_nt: TGTGCCAGCAGTGAACCGGGACGAACTGAAGCTTTCTTT
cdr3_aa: CASSEPGRTEAFF

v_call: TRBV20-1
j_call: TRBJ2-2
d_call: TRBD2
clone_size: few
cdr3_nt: TGCAGTGCTAGTGGACTAGCGGCCGGGACCGGGGAGCTGTTTTTT
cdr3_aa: CSASGLAAGTGELFF

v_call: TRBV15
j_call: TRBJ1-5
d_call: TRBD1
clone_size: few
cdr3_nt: TGTGCCACCAGTCAGGACAGGGGCAATCAGCCCCAGCATTTT
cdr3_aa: CATSQDRGNQPQHF

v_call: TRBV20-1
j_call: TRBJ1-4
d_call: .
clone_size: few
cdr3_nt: TGCAGTGCTAGAGAACAGGGTATTCATGAAAAACTGTTTTTT
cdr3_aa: CSAREQGIHEKLFF

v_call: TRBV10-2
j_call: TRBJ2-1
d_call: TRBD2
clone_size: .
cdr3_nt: TGCGCCAGCAGCCTCAACGGGTGGCTAGCGGGAACCGACTCCTACAATGAGCAGTTCTTC
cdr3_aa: CASSLNGWLAGTDSYNEQFF

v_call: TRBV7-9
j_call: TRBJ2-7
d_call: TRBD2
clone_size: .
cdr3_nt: TGTGCCAGCAGCTCTCTTAGCGGGAACTACGAGCAGTACTTC
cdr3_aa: CASSSLSGNYEQYF

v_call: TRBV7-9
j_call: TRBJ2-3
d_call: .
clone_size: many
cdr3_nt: TGTGCCAGCAGCTTAGTGGCAGGGAGTGGGTACACAGATACGCAGTATTTT
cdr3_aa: CASSLVAGSGYTDTQYF

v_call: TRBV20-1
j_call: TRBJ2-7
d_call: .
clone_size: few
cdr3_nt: TGCAGTGCTAGAGATCCGGACAAAGGTAACGAGCAGTACTTC
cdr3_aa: CSARDPDKGNEQYF

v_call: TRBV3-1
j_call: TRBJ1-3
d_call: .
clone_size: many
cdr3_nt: TGTGCCAGCCAGCCGGGGACCGGAAACACCATATATTTT
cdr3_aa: CASQPGTGNTIYF

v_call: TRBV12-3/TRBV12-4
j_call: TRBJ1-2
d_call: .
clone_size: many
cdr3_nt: TGTGCCAGCAGCGATTCGGCCTGGGATGGCTACACCTTC
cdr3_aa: CASSDSAWDGYTF

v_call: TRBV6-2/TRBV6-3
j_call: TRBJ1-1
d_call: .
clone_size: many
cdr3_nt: TGTGCCAGCACCCCTATCCCCCGCAGTACCAAGGATACTGAAGCTTTCTTT
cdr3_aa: CASTPIPRSTKDTEAFF

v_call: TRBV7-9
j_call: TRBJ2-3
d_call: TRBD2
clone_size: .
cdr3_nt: TGTGCCAGCAGCTTTTCCAGCGGGGGTGATGATACGCAGTATTTT
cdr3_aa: CASSFSSGGDDTQYF

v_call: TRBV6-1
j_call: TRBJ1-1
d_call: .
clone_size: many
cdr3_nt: TGTGCCAGCAGTGGTACGTTCATGAACACTGAAGCTTTCTTT
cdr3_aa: CASSGTFMNTEAFF

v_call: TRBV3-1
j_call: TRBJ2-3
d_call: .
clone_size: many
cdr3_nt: TGTGCCAGCAACCAAGACATCGTGGGGAGCCGCACAGATACGCAGTATTTT
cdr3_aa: CASNQDIVGSRTDTQYF

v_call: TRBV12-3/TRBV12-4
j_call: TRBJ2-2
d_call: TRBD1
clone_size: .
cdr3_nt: TGTGCCAGCAGTTTAATCCGGACAGGGGAGTCCGGGGAGCTGTTTTTT
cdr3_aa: CASSLIRTGESGELFF

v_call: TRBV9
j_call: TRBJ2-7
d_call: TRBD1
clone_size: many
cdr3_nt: TGTGCCAGCAGCGTAGGGCACGGACAGGGAATCTACGAGCAGTACTTC
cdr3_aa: CASSVGHGQGIYEQYF

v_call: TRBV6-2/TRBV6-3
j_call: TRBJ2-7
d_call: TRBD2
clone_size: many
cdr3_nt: TGTGCCAGCAGTTACGCGGGGGATAGCTCCTACGAGCAGTACTTC
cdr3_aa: CASSYAGDSSYEQYF

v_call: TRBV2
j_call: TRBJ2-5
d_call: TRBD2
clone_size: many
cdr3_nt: TGTGCCAGCAGCTCCAGCGGGACGTACCAAGAGACCCAGTACTTC
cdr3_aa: CASSSSGTYQETQYF

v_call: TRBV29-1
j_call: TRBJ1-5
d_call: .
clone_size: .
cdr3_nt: TGCAGCGCCAAAGACAGTCCCAATCAGCCCCAGCATTTT
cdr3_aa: CSAKDSPNQPQHF

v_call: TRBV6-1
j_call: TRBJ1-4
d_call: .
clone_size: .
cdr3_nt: TGTGCCAGCAGCACCTCCCCCCCAGGGGTGGCAAATGAAAAACTGTTTTTT
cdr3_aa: CASSTSPPGVANEKLFF

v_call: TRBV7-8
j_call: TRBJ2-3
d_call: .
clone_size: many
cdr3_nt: TGTGCCAGCAGCTCTGCCCCTAGTTTGACAGATACGCAGTATTTT
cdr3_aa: CASSSAPSLTDTQYF

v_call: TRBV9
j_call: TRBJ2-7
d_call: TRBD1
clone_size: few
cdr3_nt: TGTGCCAGCAGCCCTACAGGGGTAGACGAGCAGTACTTC
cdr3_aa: CASSPTGVDEQYF

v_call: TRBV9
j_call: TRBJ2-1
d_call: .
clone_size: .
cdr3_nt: TGTGCCAGCAGCGCCGGACAGCCTTTCGATGAGCAGTTCTTC
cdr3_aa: CASSAGQPFDEQFF

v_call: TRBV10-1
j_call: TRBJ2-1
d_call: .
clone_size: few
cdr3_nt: TGCGCCAGCAGCACCGGGACCCTCATCTATGAGCAGTTCTTC
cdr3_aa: CASSTGTLIYEQFF

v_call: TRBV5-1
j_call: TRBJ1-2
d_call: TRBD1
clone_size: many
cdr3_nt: TGCGCCAGCAGCCCCGGGCCCGGGACAGCTTATGGCTACACCTTC
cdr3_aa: CASSPGPGTAYGYTF

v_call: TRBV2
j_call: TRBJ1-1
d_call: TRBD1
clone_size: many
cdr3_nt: TGTGCCAGCAGTGGGACAGGGAAGAACACTGAAGCTTTCTTT
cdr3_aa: CASSGTGKNTEAFF

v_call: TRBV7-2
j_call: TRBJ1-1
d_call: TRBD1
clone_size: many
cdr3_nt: TGTGCCAGCAGCTTAGTCAGCCACAGGGGAGGGACTGAAGCTTTCTTT
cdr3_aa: CASSLVSHRGGTEAFF

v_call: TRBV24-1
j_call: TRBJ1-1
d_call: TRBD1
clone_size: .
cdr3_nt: TGTGCCACCAGTGATTCCAGACAGGGGGCCGACACTGAAGCTTTCTTT
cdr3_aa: CATSDSRQGADTEAFF

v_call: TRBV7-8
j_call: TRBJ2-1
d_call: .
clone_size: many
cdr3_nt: TGTGCCAGCAGCTTACGCGGCTCCTACAATGAGCAGTTCTTC
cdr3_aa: CASSLRGSYNEQFF

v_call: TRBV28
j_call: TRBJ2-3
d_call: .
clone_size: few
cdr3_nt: TGTGCCAGCAGTTTATTTTTGGGGCGGGGTACAAGCACAGATACGCAGTATTTT
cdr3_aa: CASSLFLGRGTSTDTQYF

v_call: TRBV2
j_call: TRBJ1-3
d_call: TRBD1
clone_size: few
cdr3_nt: TGTGCCAGCAGTGGACAGGGGGCGCCCGGAAACACCATATATTTT
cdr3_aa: CASSGQGAPGNTIYF

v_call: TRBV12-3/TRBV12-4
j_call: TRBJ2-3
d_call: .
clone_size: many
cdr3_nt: TGTGCCAGCAGTCCTCGGATTAGCACAGATACGCAGTATTTT
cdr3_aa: CASSPRISTDTQYF

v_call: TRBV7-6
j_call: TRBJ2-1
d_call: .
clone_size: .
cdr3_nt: TGTGCCAGCAGCTTAGGTTTGGGCAGGGACGCGGGTGAGCAGTTCTTC
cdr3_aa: CASSLGLGRDAGEQFF

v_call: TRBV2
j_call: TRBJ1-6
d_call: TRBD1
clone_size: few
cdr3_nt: TGTGCCAGCAGGACAGGGGGCGGCTATAATTCACCCCTCCACTTT
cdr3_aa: CASRTGGGYNSPLHF

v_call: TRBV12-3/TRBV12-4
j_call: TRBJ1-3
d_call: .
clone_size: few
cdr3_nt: TGTGCCAGCAGTGGGACGGATCTCTCTGGAAACACCATATATTTT
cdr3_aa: CASSGTDLSGNTIYF

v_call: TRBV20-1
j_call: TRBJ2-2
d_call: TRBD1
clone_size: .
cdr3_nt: TGCAGTGCTGTTCGGACAGGGGGTTTGTCCGGGGAGCTGTTTTTT
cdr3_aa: CSAVRTGGLSGELFF

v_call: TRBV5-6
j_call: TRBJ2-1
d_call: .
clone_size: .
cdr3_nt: TGTGCCAGCACCCGAGAGGGTAATGAGCAGTTCTTC
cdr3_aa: CASTREGNEQFF

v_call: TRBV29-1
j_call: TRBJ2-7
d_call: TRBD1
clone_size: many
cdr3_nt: TGCAGCGTTGGGGGACAGCACTACGAGCAGTACTTC
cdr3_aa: CSVGGQHYEQYF

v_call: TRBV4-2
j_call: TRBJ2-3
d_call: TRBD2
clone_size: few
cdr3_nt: TGTGCCAGCAGCCAAGATCGAGGGAGGGCTACAGATACGCAGTATTTT
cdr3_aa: CASSQDRGRATDTQYF

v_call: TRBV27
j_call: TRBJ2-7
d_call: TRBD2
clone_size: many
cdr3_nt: TGTGCCAGCGGGACTAGCGGATACTACGAGCAGTACTTC
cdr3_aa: CASGTSGYYEQYF

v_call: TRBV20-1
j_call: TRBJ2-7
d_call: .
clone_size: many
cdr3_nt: TGCAGTGCTTCCATCCCGTCCGAGCAGTACTTC
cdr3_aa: CSASIPSEQYF

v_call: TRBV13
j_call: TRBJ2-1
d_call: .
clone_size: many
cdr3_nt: TGTGCCAGCAGCTTACCGGGACCCAATGAGCAGTTCTTC
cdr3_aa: CASSLPGPNEQFF

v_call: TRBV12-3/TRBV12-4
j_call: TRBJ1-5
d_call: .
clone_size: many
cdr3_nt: TGTGCCAGCAGTTTGCAGAACAGGGTCAATCAGCCCCAGCATTTT
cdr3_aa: CASSLQNRVNQPQHF

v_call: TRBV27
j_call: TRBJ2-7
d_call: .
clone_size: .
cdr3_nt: TGTGCCAGCAGTTTAATCGGCGACGAGCAGTACTTC
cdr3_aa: CASSLIGDEQYF

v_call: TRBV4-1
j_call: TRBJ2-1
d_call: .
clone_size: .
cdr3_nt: TGCGCCAGCAGCCAAGAGGGTACAGGGGAGGGGAATGAGCAGTTCTTC
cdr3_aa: CASSQEGTGEGNEQFF

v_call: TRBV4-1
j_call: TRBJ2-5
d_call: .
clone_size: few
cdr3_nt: TGCGCCAGCAGCCAAGATGACGGTACAGGGAACCAAGAGACCCAGTACTTC
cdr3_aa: CASSQDDGTGNQETQYF

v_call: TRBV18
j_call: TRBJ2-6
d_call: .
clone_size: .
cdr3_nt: TGTGCCAGCTCACCGCAGGGACTCTCTGGGGCCAACGTCCTGACTTTC
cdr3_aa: CASSPQGLSGANVLTF

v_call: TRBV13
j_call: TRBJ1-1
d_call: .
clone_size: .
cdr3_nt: TGTGCCAGCAGCTTAGCCGGAGGAGGGGGAACTGAAGCTTTCTTT
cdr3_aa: CASSLAGGGGTEAFF

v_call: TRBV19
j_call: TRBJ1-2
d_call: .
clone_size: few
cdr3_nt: TGTGCCAGTAGATGGGCGGGGTATGGCTACACCTTC
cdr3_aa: CASRWAGYGYTF

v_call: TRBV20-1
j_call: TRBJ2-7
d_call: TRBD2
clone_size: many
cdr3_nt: TGCAGTGCTAGAAGCTGGACTAGCGGATCCTACGAGCAGTACTTC
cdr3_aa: CSARSWTSGSYEQYF

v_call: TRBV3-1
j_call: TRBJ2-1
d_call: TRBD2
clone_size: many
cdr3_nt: TGTGCCAGCAGCCCAGATCCGACTAGCGGGGGATACAATGAGCAGTTCTTC
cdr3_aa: CASSPDPTSGGYNEQFF

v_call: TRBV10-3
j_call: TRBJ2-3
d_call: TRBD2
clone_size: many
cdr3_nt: TGTGCCATCAGCGAAGTGACCGGGACTAGCGGGAGCGCAGATACGCAGTATTTT
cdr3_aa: CAISEVTGTSGSADTQYF

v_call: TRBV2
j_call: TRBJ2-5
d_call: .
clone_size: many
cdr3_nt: TGTGCCAGCAGTGAAGTGGGGATAGCCAACCAAGAGACCCAGTACTTC
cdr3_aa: CASSEVGIANQETQYF

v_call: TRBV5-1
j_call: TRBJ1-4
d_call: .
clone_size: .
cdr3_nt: TGCGCCAGCAGCCCCGCAGGGGATAATGAAAAACTGTTTTTT
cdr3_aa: CASSPAGDNEKLFF

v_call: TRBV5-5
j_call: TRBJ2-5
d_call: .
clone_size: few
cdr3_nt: TGTGCCAGCAGCTGGAATGCTGCGGAGACCCAGTACTTC
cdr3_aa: CASSWNAAETQYF

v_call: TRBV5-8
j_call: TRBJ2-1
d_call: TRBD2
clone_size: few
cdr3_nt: TGTGCCAGCAGCTTGGTGTTACGCGGGAGTTTTAGGAATGAGCAGTTCTTC
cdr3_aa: CASSLVLRGSFRNEQFF

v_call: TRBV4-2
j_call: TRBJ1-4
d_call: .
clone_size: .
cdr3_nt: TGTGCCAGCAGCCAAGAGAGGCCAGTCACTAATGAAAAACTGTTTTTT
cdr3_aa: CASSQERPVTNEKLFF

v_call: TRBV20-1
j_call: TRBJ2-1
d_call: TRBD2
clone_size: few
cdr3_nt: TGCAGTGCCAGAACACTTAGCGGGGGGGCTTTTCTGAAGTTCTTC
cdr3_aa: CSARTLSGGAFLKFF

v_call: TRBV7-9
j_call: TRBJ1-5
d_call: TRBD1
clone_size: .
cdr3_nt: TGTGCCAGCAGCCGGGACAGGGGGCATGAGCCCCAGCATTTT
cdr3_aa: CASSRDRGHEPQHF